Presented here are 28 T cell receptor beta chains from one specimen sequenced in a study of CD8+CD57+ T cells in acquired aplastic anemia. The study profiled TCR beta VDJ and CDR3 using genomic DNA as template. TCRdb used MiXCR to reprocess the reads, holding one entry per CDR3 protein. This sample has 98,000 or so distinct CDR3 sequences, with 50% to 65% found just once. Sequenced sample: sorted CD4+, CD8+, or CD8+CD57+ T cells (not recorded which) from PBMCs. These receptors all stem from a human donor in good health, serving as a control.

The chain links TRBV20-1 to TRBJ1-1; TRBD1 might be the D (6 bases). Trimming removed 6 bases at V and 0 bases at J, with 11 bases between. Germline-derived CDR1 and CDR2 are DFQATT and SNEGSKA (reference sequence). The CDR3 covers 13 residues. The CDR3 nucleotides read TGCAGTGCGAGGGACACTATGAACACTGAAGCTTTCTTT. Its translation: CSARDTMNTEAFF.

In its sample, this clonotype was seen many times. The rearrangement links TRBV9 to TRBJ2-4; no definite D call. CDR1 is SGDLS, CDR2 YYNGEE, per germline. The CDR3 loop spans 12 amino acids. The V gene lost 3 bases and the J gene lost 5 bases, with 6 bases spanning the gap. CDR3 coding DNA: TGTGCCAGCAGCGGTGGGGAAAACATTCAGTACTTC. Translated, it gives CASSGGENIQYF.

The genes are TRBV4-3 and TRBJ1-1, with D tentatively TRBD1 (5 bases). Trimming stripped 2 bases from V and 1 base from J, with 14 bases between. CDR1 is LGHNA, CDR2 YSLEER, per germline. This CDR3 spans 16 amino acids. CDR3 protein: CASSQRGDSPNTEAFF. The CDR3, as DNA: TGCGCCAGCAGCCAACGCGGAGACAGTCCGAACACTGAAGCTTTCTTT.

The chain joins TRBV6-5 to TRBJ1-1, with TRBD1 as a possible D gene (5 bases). Germline V gene lookup returns CDR1 MNHEY and CDR2 SVGAGI. The length of the CDR3 is 15 residues. V shed 0 bases and J shed 1 base, with 9 bases lying between them. The CDR3 spells CASSYSGRGNTEAFF. The CDR3 DNA sequence: TGTGCCAGCAGTTACTCGGGGAGGGGGAACACTGAAGCTTTCTTT.

The table lists this clonotype with a count of one. The V call is TRBV20-1, the J call TRBJ2-7; 9 nucleotides agree with TRBD1. Trimming at V came to 3 bases and at J to 6 bases, leaving 6 bases not matched to a gene. The CDR3 is 13 amino acids. Germline CDR1 DFQATT, CDR2 SNEGSKA (reference sequence). In DNA form, the CDR3 reads TGCAGTGCTAGCACAGGGGGCTGTGGCGAGCAGTACTTC. Its protein product is CSASTGGCGEQYF.

The chain employs TRBV20-1 and TRBJ1-1; TRBD1 agrees at 9 bases. The length of the CDR3 is 16 residues. The V segment lost 0 bases and the J segment 6 bases; nucleotides outside the gene matches: 11. Germline CDR1 and CDR2: DFQATT and SNEGSKA (reference sequence). CDR3 DNA sequence: TGCAGTGCTAGAGATGAGGGACAGGGACTTTGGTCTGAAGCTTTCTTT. It yields the protein CSARDEGQGLWSEAFF.

The chain uses TRBV2 and TRBJ1-5; maybe TRBD1 (5 bases). This CDR3 is 16 amino acids long. Looked up from germline, CDR1 is SNHLY and CDR2 is FYNNEI. Trimming shortened V by 2 bases and J by 6 bases, and 17 bases separated the two germline ends. The CDR3 reads CASSEKEQVGGQPQHF. DNA of the CDR3: TGTGCCAGCAGTGAAAAGGAACAGGTCGGAGGTCAGCCCCAGCATTTT.

This clonotype occurred many times. The chain employs TRBV10-3 and TRBJ1-1, with D unresolved. CDR1 is ENHRY, CDR2 SYGVKD, per germline. The CDR3 is made up of 13 amino acids. V lost 4 bases, J lost 1 base, and 7 bases lay in between. In DNA, the CDR3 is TGTGCCATCAGTGCTGGCGAGAACACTGAAGCTTTCTTT. This gives the protein CAISAGENTEAFF.

This sequence joins TRBV27 and TRBJ2-7, with 9 bases aligning to TRBD1. Germline lookup yields CDR1 MNHEY and CDR2 SMNVEV (reference sequence). The CDR3 has 15 residues. V shed 8 bases, J shed 4 bases, and the junction held 12 bases outside the gene matches. In DNA, the CDR3 is TGTGCCAGCGGTCTAGGGACAGGGTTGCGGTACGAGCAGTACTTC. Translating gives CASGLGTGLRYEQYF.

The chain carries TRBV25-1 and TRBJ2-5; D is unclear. The J call is doubtful: the DNA matches TRBJ2-7 better. From germline, CDR1 is MGHDK and CDR2 SYGVNS. The CDR3 covers 13 residues. The CDR3 sequence: CASSGGVSYEQYF. For the CDR3, the DNA is TGTGCCAGCAGTGGTGGAGTGAGCTACGAGCAGTACTTC.

V is TRBV10-2 and J is TRBJ2-3; 7 nucleotides align to TRBD2. The V gene end was trimmed by 4 bases and the J gene end by 3 bases; junction bases not matched to a gene: 10. The CDR3 is 16 amino acids. Germline lookup yields CDR1 WSHSY and CDR2 SAAADI. The CDR3 DNA sequence: TGCGCCAGCAGTGCAAAAAACGGGGGGATAACAGATACGCAGTATTTT. Its translation is CASSAKNGGITDTQYF.

This chain uses TRBV25-1 with TRBJ2-5, with D uncertain. Per germline, CDR1 MGHDK and CDR2 SYGVNS. V lost 1 base and J lost 0, with 6 bases in between. The CDR3 consists of 14 residues. The CDR3 DNA reads as TGTGCCAGCAGTGAATTTACTTACCAAGAGACCCAGTACTTC. Its protein is CASSEFTYQETQYF.

The V call is TRBV15, the J call TRBJ2-7, with 7 positions matching TRBD1. Germline trimming cut 3 bases from V and 2 bases from J; bases unmatched to any gene: 1. There are 13 residues in the CDR3. Germline CDR1 reads LNHNV; CDR2 reads YYDKDF (reference sequence). Here the CDR3 reads CATSRTGTYEQYF. The DNA for the CDR3 is TGTGCCACCAGCAGGACAGGGACCTACGAGCAGTACTTC.

V and J are TRBV15 and TRBJ2-1; D remains ambiguous. Germline V lookup: CDR1 LNHNV, CDR2 YYDKDF (reference sequence). This CDR3 spans 13 amino acids. Trimming stripped 3 bases from V and 5 bases from J, with 8 bases between. This CDR3 reads CATSSYLNNEQFF. Written as DNA, the CDR3 is TGTGCCACCAGCAGCTACTTGAACAATGAGCAGTTCTTC.

This clonotype has more than one count but fewer than ten. The chain joins TRBV7-6 to TRBJ2-5, with 12 bases fitting TRBD2. CDR1 and CDR2 (germline): SGHVS, FNYEAQ. The J segment lost 3 bases and the V segment lost 0 bases, leaving 5 bases of the junction unmatched. The CDR3 sequence is 17 residues long. CDR3 in DNA: TGTGCCAGCAGCTTAGCGAATCCTAGCGGGGGGGAAGAGACCCAGTACTTC. Translation gives CASSLANPSGGEETQYF.

V and J are TRBV19 and TRBJ1-2; D gene unclear. With 4 bases removed from V and 6 bases from J, the gap between germline ends came to 12 bases. Germline CDR1 reads LNHDA; CDR2 reads SQIVND (reference sequence). This CDR3 spans 13 amino acids. The CDR3: CASSNRQVHGYTF. CDR3 in DNA: TGTGCCAGTAGTAATAGGCAGGTCCATGGCTACACCTTC. Drawing the rest from reference TRBV19 and TRBJ1-2, the complete variable domain is DGGITQSPKYLFRKEGQNVTLSCEQNLNHDAMYWYRQDPGQGLRLIYYSQIVNDFQKGDIAEGYSVSREKKESFPLTVTSAQKNPTAFYLCASSNRQVHGYTFGSGTRLTVV.

By sample share, this clonotype is medium-sized. The gene calls are TRBV25-1 and TRBJ2-7; D call uncertain. Germline values: CDR1 MGHDK, CDR2 SYGVNS. The length of the CDR3 is 15 residues. Trimming removed 2 bases at V and 3 bases at J, with 14 bases between. CDR3 DNA sequence: TGTGCCAGCAGTGAAATTAGGCAGGATGTCTACGAGCAGTACTTC. This codes for CASSEIRQDVYEQYF.

Concerning this clonotype itself: Possible read error: a much larger clone is one base away. This chain connects TRBV12-3 or TRBV12-4 to TRBJ2-3; D not resolved. Between the trimmed V and J ends, which lost 8 bases and 0 bases, there was a span of 15 bases. CDR3 length: 15 residues. Here the CDR3 DNA reads TGTGCCAGCTTTCTAGGGCTTGGGAGCACAGATACGCAGTATTTT. Amino acid sequence: CASFLGLGSTDTQYF.

This rearrangement joins TRBV2 to TRBJ1-5; a weak D match, TRBD1 (5 bases). Germline V CDR1 and CDR2: SNHLY, FYNNEI. The ends were cut back, 5 bases at V and 6 bases at J, with 14 bases in the middle. This CDR3 comprises 14 residues. As DNA, the CDR3 is TGTGCCAGCAGTACGGGACTTTTGACTCAGCCCCAGCATTTT. This translates into CASSTGLLTQPQHF.

Many counts were recorded for this clonotype. V gene TRBV20-1 combines with J gene TRBJ1-6; 8 positions agree with TRBD1. The CDR3 length is 18 residues. Germline V CDR1 and CDR2: DFQATT, SNEGSKA (reference sequence). The junction had 21 bases not matched to a gene; V was cut back by 1 base and J by 13 bases. This CDR3 reads CSARGRQGAGDSRGPLHF. The CDR3 bases are TGCAGTGCTAGAGGGAGGCAGGGGGCCGGAGATTCCCGGGGGCCCCTCCACTTT.

This clonotype was counted many times. The chain carries TRBV6-1 and TRBJ2-1; D might be TRBD1 (6 bases). The CDR3 covers 14 residues. The germline V gene has CDR1 MNHNS and CDR2 SASEGT. With 6 bases removed from V and 8 bases from J, the gap between germline ends came to 17 bases. The CDR3 DNA reads as TGTGCCAGCAGCCTAGCTAGGGGGTTCGATGAGCAGTTCTTC. This codes for CASSLARGFDEQFF.

The chain joins TRBV6-1 to TRBJ1-5; tentatively, D is TRBD1 (5 bases). Trimming took 6 bases from V and 4 from J, leaving 22 bases between them. The CDR3 is 17 residues long. Per the germline V gene, CDR1 is MNHNS and CDR2 is SASEGT. The CDR3, as DNA: TGTGCCAGCAGCCATCGGGGGGATTTGGGACCTAATCAGCCCCAGCATTTT. Protein sequence: CASSHRGDLGPNQPQHF.

The V call is TRBV7-3, the J call TRBJ2-7; D is possibly TRBD2 (5 bases). V lost 4 bases and J 4 bases, leaving 26 bases between the germline ends. Germline assignment: CDR1 SGHTA and CDR2 FQGTGA. This CDR3 has 18 residues. The CDR3 reads CASSSIKSWTQRPYEQYF. As DNA, the CDR3 is TGTGCCAGCAGCTCCATTAAAAGTTGGACTCAACGCCCTTACGAGCAGTACTTC.

J is TRBJ2-7 and V is TRBV29-1; a weak D match, TRBD1 (5 bases). The CDR3 is 14 residues long. Germline V lookup: CDR1 SQVTM, CDR2 ANQGSEA. The ends were cut back, 5 bases at V and 2 bases at J, with 16 bases in the middle. The CDR3 is CSVLSGPFTYEQYF. DNA of the CDR3: TGCAGCGTTCTGTCAGGGCCCTTCACCTACGAGCAGTACTTC.

Only a few counts were recorded for this clonotype. This chain links TRBV29-1 with TRBJ1-4; D may be TRBD1 (6 bases). Trimming left V 7 bases short and J 4 bases short, with 19 bases between. Per germline, CDR1 SQVTM and CDR2 ANQGSEA. This CDR3 region has 15 residues. The CDR3 nucleotides read TGCAGCGCAAGAGAGGGGGGGGGGGGTAATGAAAAACTGTTTTTT. Translated, it gives CSAREGGGGNEKLFF.

On this clonotype itself: The junction departs from the called germline gene at one end, perhaps through a read error. This chain connects TRBV19 to TRBJ2-4; D is ambiguous. Germline loops: CDR1 LNHDA, CDR2 SQIVND (reference sequence). The CDR3 sequence is 14 residues long. CDR3 loop: CASSIGVAKDIQYF. CDR3 in DNA: TGTGCCAGTAGTATCGGCGTAGCCAAAGACATTCAGTACTTC.

This chain uses TRBV7-3 with TRBJ2-1; TRBD2 matches 10 bases. In germline, CDR1 is SGHTA, CDR2 FQGTGA. The trim removed 4 bases at V and 8 bases at J, leaving 5 bases unmatched. This CDR3 is 14 amino acids long. The CDR3 DNA sequence: TGTGCCAGCAGCTCCAGCGGGGGGGCCGATGAGCAGTTCTTC. It encodes CASSSSGGADEQFF. The variable domain in full, with the rest retrieved from reference TRBV7-3 and TRBJ2-1, is GAGVSQTPSNKVTEKGKYVELRCDPISGHTALYWYRQSLGQGPEFLIYFQGTGAADDSGLPNDRFFAVRPEGSVSTLKIQRTERGDSAVYLCASSSSGGADEQFFGPGTRLTVL.

The V call is TRBV4-2, the J call TRBJ2-7, with 8 bases that match TRBD2. Trimming removed 1 base from V and 3 bases from J; junction bases left unmatched: 8. This CDR3 is built from 16 residues. Germline-derived CDR1 and CDR2 are LGHNA and YNFKEQ. CDR3 nucleotides: TGTGCCAGCAGCCAAGCTCTCACGGGGGGGAGCTACGAGCAGTACTTC. Its translation is CASSQALTGGSYEQYF.